This record looks at one T cell receptor (beta chain) sequence and its context. Its antigen is as yet unknown. The sample originates from a study of T cell responses to AZD1222 COVID-19 vaccine. Study-wide findings and caveats: Baseline seropositives among AZD1222 recipients totaled only 5 to 7. Across the whole spike, CD4 TCRs peaked at regions 160-218 and 743-854.

This CDR3 is 11 amino acids long. CDR1 is SGHNT and CDR2 is YENEEA in the germline V gene. The germline V and J ends were trimmed by 1 base and 5 bases, with 2 bases remaining between them. Libraries were prepared by immunoSEQ multiplex PCR; TCRdb keeps only in-frame clonotypes and omits some of them. The data contain around 140,000 clones, about 93% of them singletons. This chain joins TRBV11-3 and TRBJ2-5; D call uncertain. The receptor was isolated from an adult in good health. Source: peripheral blood, taken on day 0 of AZD1222 vaccination. The CDR3 sequence is CASSLVETQYF. CDR3 DNA sequence: TGTGCCAGCAGCTTAGTTGAGACCCAGTACTTC.